The rows below give T cell receptor beta chains drawn from one sample of a study of blood T cell repertoires in COVID-19. Clones were read by immunoSEQ multiplex PCR, and TCRdb kept only the in-frame ones, dropping some. Among tens of thousands of clones listed, 89% were seen once. The sequencing sample was made of peripheral blood. These receptors were taken from a man between 65 and 80 years old with active or convalescent COVID-19. The CDR3 runs from the conserved cysteine through the conserved F or W. Each record gives: D gene, V gene, J gene, clone size, CDR3 DNA, CDR3 protein. A D gene is named only where the DNA matches it firmly. The size entry is marked missing in some rows and otherwise reads once, few, many or a size class.

NA,TRBV10-3,TRBJ1-1,NA,TGTGCCATCAGTGAGACAGGGATATTCACTGAAGCTTTCTTT,CAISETGIFTEAFF
TRBD1,TRBV28,TRBJ2-3,NA,TGTGCCAGCACCCCCGGGACAGGGAGCACAGATACGCAGTATTTT,CASTPGTGSTDTQYF
TRBD2,TRBV9,TRBJ2-5,NA,TGTGCCAGCAGCGCGGGGGGGACTAGACAAGAGACCCAGTACTTC,CASSAGGTRQETQYF
TRBD2,TRBV6-4,TRBJ2-3,NA,TGTGCCACGAGTCGAGCGGGGGGCCTCACAGATACGCAGTATTTT,CATSRAGGLTDTQYF
TRBD1,TRBV24-1,TRBJ2-7,NA,TGTGCCACCAGTGACCATGGACAGGCGACTCGGGAGCAGTACTTC,CATSDHGQATREQYF
NA,TRBV19,TRBJ1-5,NA,TGTGCCAGTACTGTCACTGGACGGAATAGAGGGGGTCAGCCCCAGCATTTT,CASTVTGRNRGGQPQHF
TRBD1,TRBV19,TRBJ1-5,NA,TGTGCCAGTCACCCTAGGGGGCCTCAGCCCCAGCATTTT,CASHPRGPQPQHF
NA,TRBV5-1,TRBJ2-7,NA,TGCGCCAGCAGCTTGGTACCTATATACGAGCAGTACTTC,CASSLVPIYEQYF
NA,TRBV7-3,TRBJ2-1,NA,TGTGCCAGCAGCTACGACAGCAGCTCCTACAATGAGCAGTTCTTC,CASSYDSSSYNEQFF
NA,TRBV5-6,TRBJ1-1,NA,TGTGCCAGCAGCTTGTTAGCTGAAGCTTTCTTT,CASSLLAEAFF
TRBD1,TRBV7-2,TRBJ1-6,NA,TGTGCCAGCAGCGTCCTGGGACAGGGAAACTCACCCCTCCACTTT,CASSVLGQGNSPLHF
TRBD2,TRBV2,TRBJ2-1,NA,TGTGCCAGCAGTGGCCAGCGGGGGGGCCCTAATGAGCAGTTCTTC,CASSGQRGGPNEQFF
NA,TRBV2,TRBJ1-1,NA,TGTGCCAGCAGTCGGGAGGCAGTGGAACAAGGCACTGAAGCTTTCTTT,CASSREAVEQGTEAFF
NA,TRBV27,TRBJ2-1,NA,TGTGCCAGCTGCTACACAGGGACCTCCTACAATGAGCAGTTCTTC,CASCYTGTSYNEQFF
NA,TRBV9,TRBJ1-6,NA,TGTGCCAGCAGCGTAACTGGGGGGGGCTTAGAACATGGTTCACCCCTCCACTTT,CASSVTGGGLEHGSPLHF
NA,TRBV7-9,TRBJ1-6,NA,TGTGCCAGCAGCTTAGAACAGTATAATTCACCCCTCCACTTT,CASSLEQYNSPLHF
TRBD2,TRBV24-1,TRBJ2-1,NA,TGTGCCACCAGTGAAATAGCGGGGGGATACAATGAGCAGTTCTTC,CATSEIAGGYNEQFF
TRBD1,TRBV6-2/TRBV6-3,TRBJ2-1,once,TGTGCCAGCAGCCCGAGGACAGGCAGCTCCTACAATGAGCAGTTCTTC,CASSPRTGSSYNEQFF
NA,TRBV5-4,TRBJ1-3,NA,TGTGCCAGCAAACTTCGCTCTGGAAACACCATATATTTT,CASKLRSGNTIYF
NA,TRBV18,TRBJ1-4,NA,TGTGCCAGCTCACCAGGGGGCGCGGATGAAAAACTGTTTTTT,CASSPGGADEKLFF
TRBD1,TRBV11-2,TRBJ2-2,NA,TGTGCCAGCACCTATCCGAGGGGGACAGGAAACACCGGGGAGCTGTTTTTT,CASTYPRGTGNTGELFF
TRBD2,TRBV9,TRBJ2-5,NA,TGTGCCAGCAGCCCCACACTGACTAGCGGGTCCCAAGAGACCCAGTACTTC,CASSPTLTSGSQETQYF
TRBD1,TRBV11-2,TRBJ2-7,NA,TGTGCCAGCAGCCCCCTGGGTCGGGACAGAAGAACCCGGGGCTACGAGCAGTACTTC,CASSPLGRDRRTRGYEQYF
NA,TRBV11-2,TRBJ1-2,NA,TGTGCCAGCAGCCGTGATTACAGGGATCACGGCTACACCTTC,CASSRDYRDHGYTF
NA,TRBV29-1,TRBJ1-1,NA,TGCAGCGTTGTGGTACAGAAGAACACTGAAGCTTTCTTT,CSVVVQKNTEAFF
NA,TRBV7-8,TRBJ2-1,NA,TGTGCCAGCAGCTTAGCGGGCGACAACAATGAGCAGTTCTTC,CASSLAGDNNEQFF
TRBD1,TRBV5-4,TRBJ2-7,NA,TGTGCCAGCAGCCCGGACAGGGGTACCTACGAGCAGTACTTC,CASSPDRGTYEQYF
NA,TRBV4-2,TRBJ2-2,NA,TGTGCCAGCAGCCAAGCCTACAGGTCGAACACCGGGGAGCTGTTTTTT,CASSQAYRSNTGELFF
NA,TRBV7-9,TRBJ2-7,NA,TGTGCCAGCAGCTTGACAGCCTCGACCTACGAGCAGTACTTC,CASSLTASTYEQYF
NA,TRBV7-2,TRBJ1-1,few,TGTGCCAGCAGCCCGGGACAGAACACTGAAGCTTTCTTT,CASSPGQNTEAFF
TRBD2,TRBV30,TRBJ2-1,NA,TGTGCCTGGAGTGTACGTAGCGGGGTCTACAATGAGCAGTTCTTC,CAWSVRSGVYNEQFF
NA,TRBV7-9,TRBJ1-6,NA,TGTGCCAGCAGCCTAGGCGGGAATTCACCCCTCCACTTT,CASSLGGNSPLHF
TRBD1,TRBV3-1/TRBV3-2,TRBJ2-4,NA,TGTGCCAGCAGCCACCCCAGTGACAGGGGCGAGAACATTCAGTACTTC,CASSHPSDRGENIQYF
TRBD1,TRBV15,TRBJ2-3,NA,TGTGCCACCAGCCACGACAGGGGATCCACAGATACGCAGTATTTT,CATSHDRGSTDTQYF
NA,TRBV12-3/TRBV12-4,TRBJ1-1,NA,TGTGCCAGCAGCGGGTTTTCAACTGAAGCTTTCTTT,CASSGFSTEAFF
TRBD2,TRBV29-1,TRBJ2-5,NA,TGCAGCGTTGGACTAGCGGGGGGGCTAGAGACCCAGTACTTC,CSVGLAGGLETQYF
NA,TRBV28,TRBJ1-1,once,TGTGCCAGCACCCTTCCGAGGCTTATGAACACTGAAGCTTTCTTT,CASTLPRLMNTEAFF
NA,TRBV5-4,TRBJ1-6,NA,TGTGCCAGCAGCTTAGAGCCACAGAACAATTCACCCCTCCACTTT,CASSLEPQNNSPLHF
NA,TRBV11-2,TRBJ1-2,NA,TGTGCCAGCAGCTTAAGGCCCACGTCTCTCGGCAGGGGAATTTATGGCTACACCTTC,CASSLRPTSLGRGIYGYTF
TRBD1,TRBV19,TRBJ1-1,NA,TGTGCCAGTAGTATAGGGACAGGGGCCCGGGAAACTGAAGCTTTCTTT,CASSIGTGARETEAFF
NA,TRBV5-6,TRBJ1-1,NA,TGTGCCAGCAGCCGTCAGCCCACAGGCTACACTGAAGCTTTCTTT,CASSRQPTGYTEAFF